This T cell receptor (beta chain) originates from a study of T cells in Graves' hyperthyroidism and ophthalmopathy. Across the study: Peripheral blood collection took place at initial diagnosis, before any treatment.

This clonotype was recorded many times. RNA transcripts provided the source from which TCR beta CDR3 regions were amplified. During a first-round RT-PCR of the TCR CDR3, the HTBI primer set was used. TCRdb re-called the multiplex PCR reads through MiXCR, storing one row per CDR3 protein. Among 650,000 to 700,000 distinct CDR3 sequences listed, roughly 17% were seen once. Thyroid ultrasound, orbital computed tomography, clinical symptoms, and serum thyroxine and TRAb underpinned diagnoses. PBMCs were obtained from approximately 9.2 ml fresh peripheral blood. This sequence originates from a man aged 45-60 years with Graves' hyperthyroidism. The material sequenced was blood.

The CDR3 is CASKELQGTYGYTF. In DNA form, the CDR3 reads TGTGCCAGCAAAGAATTGCAGGGGACCTATGGCTACACCTTC. The chain carries TRBV2 and TRBJ1-2, with D perhaps TRBD1 (6 bases). With 7 bases removed from V and 4 bases from J, the gap between germline ends came to 16 bases. Germline assignment: CDR1 SNHLY and CDR2 FYNNEI. The CDR3 is 14 amino acids.